The 26 T cell receptor beta chains below come from one sample, sequenced in a study of T-cell memory formation after mild COVID-19. MiXCR, applied by TCRdb to the 5' RACE reads, yields one record per CDR3 protein. The data contain roughly 180,000 distinct CDR3 sequences, approximately 10% of them singletons. The sample consisted of PBMCs or a T cell subset sorted from them (not recorded which). The receptor set was obtained from a man aged 18 to 29 who had mild COVID-19 (a few samples of this study predate the infection). Cell type and time point are not known.

Only a few counts were recorded for this clonotype. The chain links TRBV15 to TRBJ2-1, with TRBD1 matching 12 bases. The CDR3 consists of 16 residues. V was clipped by 1 base and J by 5 bases; unmatched bases: 3. Looked up from germline, CDR1 is LNHNV and CDR2 is YYDKDF (reference sequence). The chain's CDR3 is CATSRVGTGGHNEQFF. The CDR3 DNA reads as TGTGCCACCAGCAGAGTCGGGACAGGGGGCCACAATGAGCAGTTCTTC.

CDR3 residues: CASSPRGLGEETQYF. The CDR3 DNA follows: TGCGCCAGCAGCCCGCGGGGACTAGGGGAAGAGACCCAGTACTTC. The V and J genes are TRBV4-3 and TRBJ2-5, with 8 bases fitting TRBD2. CDR3 length: 15 amino acids. Germline CDR1 and CDR2: LGHNA and YSLEER. V shed 4 bases and J 3 bases; nucleotides not matched to a gene: 7.

This clonotype showed up just a few times. The chain uses TRBV7-2 and TRBJ2-2, with a tentative D call TRBD2 (5 bases). There are 15 residues in the CDR3. Trimming shortened V by 5 bases and J by 1 base, and 11 bases separated the two germline ends. The germline V gene has CDR1 SGHTA and CDR2 FQGNSA. In DNA, the CDR3 is TGTGCCAGCAGCCGGCGGGCCGTGAACACCGGGGAGCTGTTTTTT. Protein: CASSRRAVNTGELFF.

A few counts support this clonotype. The rearrangement uses TRBV7-2 and TRBJ1-1; TRBD1 might be the D (5 bases). Germline assignment: CDR1 SGHTA and CDR2 FQGNSA. Trimming shortened V by 1 base and J by 10 bases, and 13 bases separated the two germline ends. The CDR3 contains 13 residues. The CDR3 region has the DNA TGTGCCAGCAGCTTAGTAGGGGCTAGGGGAGCTTTCTTT. Protein product: CASSLVGARGAFF.

Ten or more counts support this clonotype. The chain is built from TRBV10-3 and TRBJ2-7, with 10 nucleotides matching TRBD2. Germline V CDR1 and CDR2: ENHRY, SYGVKD. CDR3 size: 16 residues. V dropped 5 bases and J dropped 1; count of bases not matched to a gene: 8. The CDR3 region is CAISSSGTSDSYEQYV. The CDR3 nucleotides read TGTGCCATCAGTTCCTCCGGGACTAGCGATTCCTACGAGCAGTACGTC.

This clonotype was recorded at least ten times. The gene calls are TRBV5-1 and TRBJ2-1, with unresolved D. Trimming shortened V by 4 bases and J by 0 bases, and 8 bases separated the two germline ends. The CDR3 length is 14 residues. Germline V gene lookup returns CDR1 SGHRS and CDR2 YFSETQ. The CDR3 DNA follows: TGCGCCAGCAGCCCCCTTGGCTCCTACAATGAGCAGTTCTTC. Translation gives CASSPLGSYNEQFF.

This clonotype was counted only a few times. The chain joins TRBV7-9 to TRBJ2-3, with D unresolved. Germline CDR1 and CDR2: SEHNR and FQNEAQ (reference sequence). This CDR3 spans 13 amino acids. Deletions cut 5 bases from V and 5 bases from J, with 11 bases between. The CDR3 nucleotides read TGTGCCAGCAGCATAGGGTGGGGAGATACGCAGTATTTT. Translating it yields CASSIGWGDTQYF.

The chain recombines TRBV24-1 with TRBJ2-5; D is possibly TRBD2 (6 bases). V gave up 4 bases and J gave up 5 bases, with 10 bases separating them. The length of the CDR3 is 13 residues. CDR1 and CDR2 (germline): KGHDR, SFDVKD. CDR3 sequence reads: CATSEGGMETQYF. CDR3 DNA sequence: TGTGCCACCAGTGAAGGCGGGATGGAGACCCAGTACTTC.

This chain links TRBV7-9 with TRBJ2-5; D call uncertain. There are 12 residues in the CDR3. V lost 2 bases to trimming and J lost 5 bases, with 6 bases between them. CDR1 is SEHNR and CDR2 is FQNEAQ in the germline V gene (reference sequence). CDR3 protein: CASSLSMETQYF. The DNA of the CDR3 is TGTGCCAGCAGCTTAAGTATGGAGACCCAGTACTTC.

This chain joins TRBV5-4 and TRBJ2-1; TRBD2 matches at 12 bases. This CDR3 has 16 amino acids. CDR1 SGHNT and CDR2 YYREEE come from the germline V gene (reference sequence). J lost 3 bases, V lost 5 bases, and 6 bases had no gene match. The CDR3 nucleotides are TGTGCCAGCAGTAAAGGGACTAGCGGGCGCTACAATGAGCAGTTCTTC. Protein: CASSKGTSGRYNEQFF.

V is TRBV12-3 or TRBV12-4 and J is TRBJ2-7; TRBD2 agrees at 9 bases. V gave up 2 bases and J gave up 9 bases; unmatched junction bases: 8. This CDR3 is 14 amino acids long. The CDR3 reads CASSLLASGALQYF. The CDR3 nucleotides are TGTGCCAGCAGTTTATTGGCTAGCGGGGCTTTGCAGTACTTC.

The gene calls are TRBV12-3 or TRBV12-4 and TRBJ2-5, with a possible D match to TRBD2 (5 bases). This CDR3 contains 15 residues. V lost 2 bases, J lost 4 bases, and 14 bases lay in between. The CDR3 protein is CASSLLALGGETQYF. The CDR3, as DNA: TGTGCCAGCAGTTTACTAGCTCTAGGCGGAGAGACCCAGTACTTC.

The chain is built from TRBV29-1 and TRBJ1-1, with 9 bases aligning to TRBD1. CDR3 size: 14 residues. V shed 4 bases and J 1 base; nucleotides not matched to a gene: 4. Germline V lookup: CDR1 SQVTM, CDR2 ANQGSEA. The CDR3 spells CSVVGQGTNTEAFF. For the CDR3, the DNA is TGCAGCGTTGTAGGACAGGGGACGAACACTGAAGCTTTCTTT.

This clonotype showed up just a few times. The chain carries TRBV12-3 or TRBV12-4 and TRBJ1-1; TRBD1 is a possible D gene (5 bases). V lost 5 bases and J lost 4, with 11 bases in between. The CDR3 extends over 13 amino acids. The CDR3 loop reads CASSRGGFTEAFF. The CDR3 DNA is TGTGCCAGCAGTCGTGGGGGGTTCACTGAAGCTTTCTTT.

This clonotype was picked up a small number of times. J is TRBJ2-2 and V is TRBV2; TRBD2 agrees at 7 bases. The germline CDR1 and CDR2 sequences are SNHLY and FYNNEI. Trimming took 5 bases from V and 6 from J; bases not matched to a gene: 3. CDR3 length: 13 amino acids. CDR3 sequence (DNA): TGTGCCAGCAGTAACCGGGGGGCCGGGGAGCTGTTTTTT. Translated, it gives CASSNRGAGELFF.

This clonotype turned up a few times. The V gene is TRBV6-2 or TRBV6-3, the J gene TRBJ1-5; 8 bases match TRBD1. Germline V gene data show CDR1 as MNHEY and CDR2 as SVGEGT. Trimming cost V 7 bases and J 1 base; bases outside gene matches: 6. The CDR3 loop spans 15 amino acids. CDR3: CASTRTGMSNQPQHF. The CDR3 nucleotides are TGTGCCAGCACCCGGACAGGGATGAGCAATCAGCCCCAGCATTTT.

This clonotype occurred a few times. V usage is TRBV28 and J usage is TRBJ1-6, with D perhaps TRBD1 (6 bases). The germline V gene has CDR1 MDHEN and CDR2 SYDVKM. CDR3 size: 13 residues. Trimming took 6 bases from V and 9 from J, leaving 12 bases between them. CDR3 protein: CASSSGVSSPLHF. CDR3 nucleotides: TGTGCCAGCAGCTCAGGGGTGAGTTCACCCCTCCACTTT. The whole variable domain, remainder taken from reference TRBV28 and TRBJ1-6, is DVKVTQSSRYLVKRTGEKVFLECVQDMDHENMFWYRQDPGLGLRLIYFSYDVKMKEKGDIPEGYSVSREKKERFSLILESASTNQTSMYLCASSSGVSSPLHFGNGTRLTVT.

The chain uses TRBV7-2 and TRBJ1-1, with a weak D call TRBD1 (6 bases). The CDR3 contains 13 residues. Germline V gives CDR1 SGHTA, CDR2 FQGNSA. Trimming took off 6 bases at V and 10 bases at J, with 18 bases between the two ends. The CDR3: CASRPVGAPLAFF. As DNA, the CDR3 is TGTGCCAGCAGGCCTGTGGGGGCCCCGTTAGCTTTCTTT.

This CDR3 is CASSLKGNHQPQHF. Written as DNA, the CDR3 is TGTGCCAGCAGCTTGAAGGGGAACCATCAGCCCCAGCATTTT. The chain links TRBV7-9 to TRBJ1-5, with D perhaps matching TRBD1 (5 bases). Per the germline V gene, CDR1 is SEHNR and CDR2 is FQNEAQ (reference sequence). The V and J ends lost 3 bases and 5 bases respectively, with 11 bases between them. CDR3 length: 14 amino acids.

This chain uses TRBV4-2 with TRBJ1-2, with D perhaps TRBD1 (5 bases). The germline V and J ends were trimmed by 0 bases and 3 bases, with 14 bases remaining between them. The CDR3 length is 16 residues. CDR1 and CDR2 from the germline V gene are LGHNA and YNFKEQ. The CDR3, as DNA: TGTGCCAGCAGCCAAGATTACCCAGGGCAGGACTATGGCTACACCTTC. Its translation is CASSQDYPGQDYGYTF.

This clonotype was seen only a few times. The V and J genes are TRBV7-3 and TRBJ2-1; D may be TRBD1 or TRBD2 (6 bases each). V dropped 6 bases and J dropped 6 bases, with 18 bases sitting between them. CDR3 length equals 15 residues. CDR1 and CDR2 (germline): SGHTA, FQGTGA. CDR3 coding DNA: TGTGCCAGCAGTCAAACATCGGGGGCCACCAATGAGCAGTTCTTC. The encoded protein is CASSQTSGATNEQFF. The variable domain in full, completed from reference TRBV7-3 and TRBJ2-1, reads GAGVSQTPSNKVTEKGKYVELRCDPISGHTALYWYRQSLGQGPEFLIYFQGTGAADDSGLPNDRFFAVRPEGSVSTLKIQRTERGDSAVYLCASSQTSGATNEQFFGPGTRLTVL.

This clonotype was seen a handful of times. The chain links TRBV21-1 to TRBJ2-7. TRBV21-1 is a pseudogene segment. The CDR3 has 12 residues. The CDR3: CASSKGRYEQYF. In DNA, the CDR3 is TGTGCCAGCAGCAAAGGGAGATACGAGCAGTACTTC.

This chain links TRBV4-3 with TRBJ1-4, with D possibly being TRBD1 (6 bases). This CDR3 has 17 residues. Trimming left V 0 bases short and J 3 bases short, with 14 bases between. Germline lookup yields CDR1 LGHNA and CDR2 YSLEER. The CDR3 DNA sequence: TGCGCCAGCAGCCAAGAGGGGGGCACTTGGTCTAATGAAAAACTGTTTTTT. This encodes CASSQEGGTWSNEKLFF.

The gene calls are TRBV9 and TRBJ1-3; D gene unclear. Trimming removed 0 bases at V and 1 base at J, with 8 bases between. Germline CDR1 is SGDLS and CDR2 is YYNGEE. The CDR3 totals 15 residues. CDR3 sequence reads: CASSVGAPSGNTIYF. For the CDR3, the DNA is TGTGCCAGCAGCGTAGGTGCCCCTTCTGGAAACACCATATATTTT. The variable domain in full, completed from reference TRBV9 and TRBJ1-3, reads DSGVTQTPKHLITATGQRVTLRCSPRSGDLSVYWYQQSLDQGLQFLIQYYNGEERAKGNILERFSAQQFPDLHSELNLSSLELGDSALYFCASSVGAPSGNTIYFGEGSWLTVV.

The CDR3 region is CASSLLPLGQPQHF. CDR3 coding DNA: TGTGCCAGCAGCCTCCTGCCCCTGGGACAGCCCCAGCATTTT. V and J are TRBV9 and TRBJ1-5; D gene unclear. This CDR3 is built from 14 residues. Looked up from germline, CDR1 is SGDLS and CDR2 is YYNGEE. The V and J ends lost 4 bases and 7 bases respectively, with 15 bases between them.

V and J are TRBV6-5 and TRBJ2-7; 9 bases agree with TRBD1. V lost 6 bases and J lost 5; bases outside the gene matches: 14. The germline CDR1 and CDR2 sequences are MNHEY and SVGAGI. The length of the CDR3 is 16 residues. The CDR3 DNA follows: TGTGCCAGCAGCAACGGCCCCCTGGACAGGGGCCACGAGCAGTACGTC. Encoded protein: CASSNGPLDRGHEQYV.